The 18 T cell receptor beta chains reported below all come from one sample, sequenced in a study of molecular identifiers for immune sequencing clone quantification. TCRdb analysed the PCR reads with MiXCR anew, one entry per CDR3 protein. The table includes 550,000 to 750,000 distinct CDR3 sequences, nearly 20% detected once. Sample: naive CD8+ T cells from blood, with Jurkat cell RNA spiked in. Subset indicated: FACS-sorted CD8+CD4-CCR7+CD45RA+ naive T cells. The source of these receptors is a human donor in good health. Some libraries in this study had Jurkat cell RNA spiked in.

This clonotype appeared many times. The chain joins TRBV28 to TRBJ1-5; D possibly corresponds to TRBD1 (6 bases). CDR3 length equals 14 residues. The germline gives CDR1 MDHEN, CDR2 SYDVKM. Trimming pared 4 bases from V and 5 bases from J, leaving 12 bases between. CDR3 region: CASSSSDSYQPQHF. Written as DNA, the CDR3 is TGTGCCAGCAGTTCCTCGGACAGCTATCAGCCCCAGCATTTT.

At least ten counts were recorded for this clonotype. The chain recombines TRBV7-9 with TRBJ1-3; unclear D gene. Per germline, CDR1 SEHNR and CDR2 FQNEAQ (reference sequence). Trimming stripped 6 bases from V and 0 bases from J, with 12 bases between. This CDR3 region has 15 residues. The CDR3, as DNA: TGTGCCAGCAGACCCGACGTTGACTCTGGAAACACCATATATTTT. It translates to CASRPDVDSGNTIYF.

This clonotype was found a few times. The V call is TRBV5-3, the J call TRBJ2-1; tentative D call: TRBD2 (6 bases). TRBV5-3 is an ORF, and what it does is uncertain. This CDR3 contains 15 residues. Trimming removed 8 bases at V and 0 bases at J, with 15 bases between. CDR3 in DNA: TGTGCCAGCAGCCCTAGCGTTAGCTCCTACAATGAGCAGTTCTTC. It codes for CASSPSVSSYNEQFF.

This clonotype was seen many times. The rearrangement uses TRBV12-3 or TRBV12-4 and TRBJ2-3; D not certain. The germline V and J ends were trimmed by 6 bases and 6 bases, with 10 bases remaining between them. CDR3 length: 12 residues. This CDR3 is CASRLFQDTQYF. Written as DNA, the CDR3 is TGTGCCAGCAGACTGTTTCAGGATACGCAGTATTTT.

The chain carries TRBV7-9 and TRBJ1-4; D unclear. This CDR3 spans 16 amino acids. Germline CDR1 is SEHNR and CDR2 is FQNEAQ (reference sequence). The V end lost 2 bases, the J end lost 3 bases, and 13 bases lay between the germline ends. The CDR3 is CASSLITGSSNEKLFF. In DNA, the CDR3 is TGTGCCAGCAGCTTAATAACCGGGAGCTCTAATGAAAAACTGTTTTTT.

V is TRBV20-1 and J is TRBJ2-1, with TRBD2 as a possible D gene (5 bases). Trimming pared 6 bases from V and 9 bases from J, leaving 15 bases between. The germline CDR1 and CDR2 sequences are DFQATT and SNEGSKA (reference sequence). The CDR3 has 12 residues. CDR3 sequence reads: CSATIYGGEQFF. DNA of the CDR3: TGCAGTGCAACCATTTATGGAGGTGAGCAGTTCTTC.

This clonotype appeared many times. The chain uses TRBV4-3 and TRBJ2-7, with 8 bases fitting TRBD1. The J segment lost 7 bases and the V segment lost 4 bases, leaving 9 bases of the junction unmatched. The CDR3 loop spans 14 amino acids. Germline V gene lookup returns CDR1 LGHNA and CDR2 YSLEER. CDR3 nucleotide sequence: TGCGCCAGCAGCCTATACCAGGGGGCGGAGGAGCAGTACTTC. Residues: CASSLYQGAEEQYF.

In regard to this clonotype: Since a much larger clone is just one base distant, this may be a read error. J is TRBJ2-7 and V is TRBV20-1; perhaps TRBD2 as D (5 bases). CDR1 is DFQATT and CDR2 is SNEGSKA in the germline V gene (reference sequence). V was trimmed by 6 bases and J by 2 bases, leaving 14 bases between them. The CDR3 is 13 residues long. The CDR3, as DNA: TGCAGTGCCACCTGCGGACTTACCTACGAGCAGTACTTC. It translates to CSATCGLTYEQYF.

This clonotype was found many times. This chain links TRBV7-9 with TRBJ1-1, with no clear D. The V end was cut by 5 bases, the J end by 1 base, with 11 bases between. The length of the CDR3 is 14 residues. Germline lookup yields CDR1 SEHNR and CDR2 FQNEAQ (reference sequence). The CDR3 sequence: CASSPWAENTEAFF. CDR3 bases: TGTGCCAGCAGCCCATGGGCGGAGAACACTGAAGCTTTCTTT.

Many counts were recorded for this clonotype. J is TRBJ1-4 and V is TRBV7-8, with D maybe TRBD1 (6 bases). The CDR3 runs 17 residues. Per germline, CDR1 SGHVS and CDR2 FQNEAQ. V was shortened by 3 bases and J by 5 bases, with 19 bases between the two germline ends. CDR3 in DNA: TGTGCCAGCAGCTTTAGTCACAGGGTCACTGGAAATGAAAAACTGTTTTTT. It translates to CASSFSHRVTGNEKLFF.

This clonotype was recorded many times. The chain has TRBV2 and TRBJ1-5; D unresolved. Trimming took 6 bases from V and 2 from J, leaving 5 bases between them. The CDR3 has 12 residues. Per germline, CDR1 SNHLY and CDR2 FYNNEI. The CDR3 DNA sequence: TGTGCCAGCAGGCCTCGCAATCAGCCCCAGCATTTT. Protein: CASRPRNQPQHF.

A word on this clonotype: A read error may be the cause here, since a much bigger clone is one base away. This CDR3 is missing its conserved last phenylalanine or tryptophan, likely due to a read error. The genes are TRBV6-2 or TRBV6-3 and TRBJ1-6; 7 bases are shared with TRBD1. The CDR3 is 14 amino acids. Germline-derived CDR1 and CDR2 are MNHEY and SVGEGT. Unmatched junction bases numbered 5, after V lost 2 bases and J lost 10 bases. The CDR3 DNA reads as TGTGCCAGCAGTTACCCCGACAGGGCATCACCCCTCCACTTA. The encoded protein is CASSYPDRASPLHL.

Of note for this clonotype: A much larger clone lies one base from this, so it may be a read error. Written as DNA, the CDR3 is TGTGCCATCCCGCATCTAGGGGGAATGATCTCTGGGGCCAACGTCCCGACTTTC. Residues: CAIPHLGGMISGANVPTF. The chain links TRBV7-9 to TRBJ2-6, with D tentatively TRBD1 (6 bases). Per germline, CDR1 SEHNR and CDR2 FQNEAQ (reference sequence). The CDR3 has 18 amino acids.

This clonotype was recorded at least ten times. The chain couples TRBV12-3 or TRBV12-4 to TRBJ2-4; D is perhaps TRBD1 (6 bases). Between the trimmed V and J ends, which lost 6 bases and 12 bases, there was a span of 15 bases. This CDR3 region has 12 residues. CDR3 in amino acids: CASSPGQLDQYF. CDR3 nucleotide sequence: TGTGCCAGCAGCCCCGGACAGTTAGATCAGTACTTC.

This clonotype has ten or more counts. The chain uses TRBV7-2 and TRBJ2-7; the D gene could be TRBD1 or TRBD2 (5 bases each). The V gene's germline CDR1 is SGHTA and CDR2 FQGNSA. V was clipped by 5 bases and J by 6 bases, with 14 bases between them. The CDR3 totals 13 residues. The CDR3, as DNA: TGTGCCAGCAGCCCAGTGGGGGTCGGCGAGCAGTACTTC. It codes for CASSPVGVGEQYF.

Ten or more counts support this clonotype. This chain connects TRBV6-6 to TRBJ2-7, with TRBD1 identical over 7 bases. The CDR3 spans 18 residues. The J segment lost 3 bases and the V segment lost 0 bases, leaving 14 bases of the junction unmatched. CDR1 and CDR2 from the germline V gene are MNHNY and SVGAGI (reference sequence). CDR3 nucleotides: TGTGCCAGCAGTTACTCGATAGGGTGGTCAGGGGGAATCTACGAGCAGTACTTC. The encoded protein is CASSYSIGWSGGIYEQYF.

In regard to this clonotype: A much larger clone differs from this one at a single base, so this may be a read error. The rearrangement uses TRBV2 and TRBJ1-4; no clear D. The CDR3 runs to 12 residues. Germline V gene data show CDR1 as SNHLY and CDR2 as FYNNEI. The CDR3 spells CASKGENEKLLF. CDR3 DNA sequence: TGTGCCAGCAAGGGTGAGAATGAAAAACTGCTTTTT.

In this sample, this clonotype turned up many times. V and J are TRBV7-9 and TRBJ2-3; 12 nucleotides align to TRBD1. Germline loops: CDR1 SEHNR, CDR2 FQNEAQ (reference sequence). The CDR3 loop spans 17 amino acids. V gave up 5 bases and J gave up 1 base; unmatched junction bases: 7. DNA for the CDR3: TGTGCCAGCAGCACCGGGACAGGGGGCTACCGCACAGATACGCAGTATTTT. It codes for CASSTGTGGYRTDTQYF.